This T cell receptor (beta chain) was identified in a study of control samples from healthy donors and cancer patients. Profiling relied on immunoSEQ multiplex PCR, and the TCRdb table lists in-frame clones only, not all of them. The profile shows tens of thousands of clones, about 93% of them singletons. V dropped 7 bases and J dropped 5 bases, with 14 bases sitting between them. CDR1 and CDR2 (germline): MDHEN, SYDVKM. This CDR3 is built from 13 residues. This receptor was identified in a woman aged 45 to 65 with head and neck cancer. The chain has TRBV28 and TRBJ2-5; D is unresolved. Sequencing was done on a sample of PBMCs. In DNA, the CDR3 is TGTGCCAGCACCCTGGAGCTTGGGGAGACCCAGTACTTC. This encodes CASTLELGETQYF.